The present T cell receptor beta chain was sequenced within a study of control samples from healthy donors and cancer patients. TCRdb's copy holds only in-frame clones and misses some; the assay was immunoSEQ multiplex PCR. In the table there are about 120,000 clones, about 87% of which are singletons. The V end lost 2 bases, the J end lost 1 base, and 16 bases lay between the germline ends. The germline gives CDR1 LGHNA, CDR2 YSLEER. The CDR3 is made up of 17 amino acids. The receptor's source is a man between 60 and 75 years old in good health. The sample taken for sequencing was blood. The chain couples TRBV4-3 to TRBJ2-3, with D possibly being TRBD2 (5 bases). CDR3 region: CASSQNIGVGGTDTQYF. The CDR3, as DNA: TGCGCCAGCAGCCAAAACATTGGGGTGGGAGGCACAGATACGCAGTATTTT.